This TCR beta chain was recovered during a study of CD8+ T cells in alopecia areata. RNA extraction and reverse transcription yielded cDNA as sequencing template. Some clones are missing from TCRdb's copy, which holds only in-frame ones; the method was immunoSEQ multiplex PCR. The data contain 100,000 to 130,000 clones, around 55% of them seen just once; the ten biggest clones take up 20% to 25%. This CDR3 is 17 amino acids long. V lost 4 bases, J lost 0 bases, and 12 bases stayed unmatched. Germline values: CDR1 SGHDT, CDR2 YYEEEE. Turning to this clone: Its antigen is not known.

Study-wide findings and caveats: Sharing of TCRs across patients appeared less clear than in mice, possibly for HLA-related reasons.

The clonotype was recovered from a human donor in good health. This chain joins TRBV5-6 and TRBJ1-1; 7 bases are a match to TRBD1. The sample was CD8+ T cells sorted from blood. CDR3 region: CASSTDRRTPMNTEAFF. The CDR3 nucleotides read TGTGCCAGCAGCACGGACAGGCGGACCCCAATGAACACTGAAGCTTTCTTT.